This T cell receptor (beta chain) appears in the sequencing data of a study of cytomegalovirus exposure and HLA in healthy donors. Whole-study context: The early release's HLA-typed donors yielded roughly 85 million unique TCRs.

The CDR3 consists of 14 residues. Germline values: CDR1 SGHRS, CDR2 YFSETQ. J gave up 4 bases and V 1 base, and 5 bases lay outside the gene matches. Primers: 60 Vbeta forward and 13 Jbeta reverse. Sequenced by immunoSEQ multiplex PCR; TCRdb stores in-frame clones only, minus some. This sample has about 130,000 clones, with 65% to 80% found just once. This clone was recorded a few times. All donors participated as healthy donors of bone marrow. The chain uses TRBV5-1 and TRBJ2-7; 7 bases are a match to TRBD2. The TCR originated in a human donor in good health. The sequenced sample was PBMCs. The CDR3 loop is CASSLMGGEYEQYF. Here the CDR3 DNA reads TGCGCCAGCAGCTTGATGGGGGGGGAATACGAGCAGTACTTC.